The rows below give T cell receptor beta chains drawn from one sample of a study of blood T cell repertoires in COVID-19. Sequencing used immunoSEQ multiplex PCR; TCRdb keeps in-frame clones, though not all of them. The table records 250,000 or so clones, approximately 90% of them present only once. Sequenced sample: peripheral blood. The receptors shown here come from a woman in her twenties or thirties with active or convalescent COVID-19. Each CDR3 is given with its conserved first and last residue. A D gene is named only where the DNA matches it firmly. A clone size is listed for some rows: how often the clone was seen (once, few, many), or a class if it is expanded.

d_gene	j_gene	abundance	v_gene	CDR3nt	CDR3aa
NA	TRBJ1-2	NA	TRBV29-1	TGCAGCGGAGGGGGGGTCCAAGGCTACACCTTC	CSGGGVQGYTF
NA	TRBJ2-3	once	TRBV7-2	TGTGCCAGCAGCCTACGACTAGGCACAGATACGCAGTATTTT	CASSLRLGTDTQYF
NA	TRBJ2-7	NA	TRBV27	TGTGCCAGCAGACTAAATGCGGGGGCGGGGGAGCAGTACTTC	CASRLNAGAGEQYF
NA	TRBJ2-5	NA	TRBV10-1	TGCGCCAGCAGTGACTGGAGCCAAGAGACCCAGTACTTC	CASSDWSQETQYF
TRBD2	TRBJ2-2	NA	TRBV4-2	TGTGCCAGCAGCCAAGCCCGACTAGCGGGGGAGCACGGGGAGCTGTTTTTT	CASSQARLAGEHGELFF
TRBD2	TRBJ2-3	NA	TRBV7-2	TGTGCCAGCAGCTTAGCGGGACTAGCGAGCTGGAAAGATACGCAGTATTTT	CASSLAGLASWKDTQYF
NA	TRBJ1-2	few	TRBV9	TGTGCCAGCCTCGGGGAGGGGCCCCTTCACTATGGCTACACCTTC	CASLGEGPLHYGYTF
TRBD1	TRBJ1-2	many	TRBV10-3	TGTGCCATCAGCCCACAGGGGGGGACTAACTATGGCTACACCTTC	CAISPQGGTNYGYTF
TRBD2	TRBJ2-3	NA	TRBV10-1	TGCGCCAGCAGGGCCGGGACTAGCGCCGCAGATACGCAGTATTTT	CASRAGTSAADTQYF
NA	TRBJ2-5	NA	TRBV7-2	TGTGCCAGCAGCTTAAATGGTGTCAGAGAGACCCAGTACTTC	CASSLNGVRETQYF
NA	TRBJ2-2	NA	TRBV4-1	TGCGCCAGCAGCCTCCTAGTCCGAACCGGGGAGCTGTTTTTT	CASSLLVRTGELFF
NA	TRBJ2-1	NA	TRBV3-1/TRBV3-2	TGTGCCAGCAGCCAAGGGGGCGCCAAGCAGTTCTTC	CASSQGGAKQFF
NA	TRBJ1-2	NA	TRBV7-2	TGTGCCAGCAGCAGAGGGCTAGTGACCTCTGGCTACACCTTC	CASSRGLVTSGYTF
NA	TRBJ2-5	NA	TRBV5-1	TGCGCCAGCAGCTGGAGCAGCCAAGAGACCCAGTACTTC	CASSWSSQETQYF
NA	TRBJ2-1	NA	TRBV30	TGTGCCTGGGACCGAAGGAGCCCAAATGAGCAGTTCTTC	CAWDRRSPNEQFF
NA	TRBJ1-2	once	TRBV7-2	TGTGCCAGCAGCTTCAGAGCGGGCTACACCTTC	CASSFRAGYTF
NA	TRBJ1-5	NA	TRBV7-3	TGTGCCAGCAGCTGGGACTCCGGCCGCCCAAATCAGCCCCAGCATTTT	CASSWDSGRPNQPQHF
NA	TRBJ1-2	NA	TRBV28	TGTGCCAGCAGTTGGTGGGGGGGCGACTATGGCTACACCTTC	CASSWWGGDYGYTF
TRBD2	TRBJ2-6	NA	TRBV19	TGTGCCAGTAGAATAGCGGGGGGGCCCCCTGGGGCCAACGTCCTGACTTTC	CASRIAGGPPGANVLTF
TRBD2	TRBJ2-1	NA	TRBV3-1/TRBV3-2	TGTGCCAGCAGCCTAGCGGGCGGTTACAATGAGCAGTTCTTC	CASSLAGGYNEQFF
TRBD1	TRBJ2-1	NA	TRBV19	TGTGCCAGTACCATTGGGACAGGGGATGGGATTGAGCAGTTCTTC	CASTIGTGDGIEQFF
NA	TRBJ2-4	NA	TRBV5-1	TGCGCCAGCAGCCCGAGACCCGGAGGGAACATTCAGTACTTC	CASSPRPGGNIQYF
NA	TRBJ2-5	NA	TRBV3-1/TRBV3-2	TGTGCCAGCAGCCAAGGATCCAGGGGTGAGACCCAGTACTTC	CASSQGSRGETQYF